This T cell receptor (beta chain) was recorded in a study of OX40 agonist ivuxolimab in advanced cancers. Across the study: Treatment received earlier with anti-PD-1, anti-PD-L1 or anti-CTLA-4 agents was allowed, and under 50% had some. Study-wide results and limits: Normalized expansion of T-cell clones was also low for some nonresponders. At 0.1 to 3.0 mg/kg, CD4+ and CD8+ blood T cells expanded clonally by week 6.

As concerns this clone: Its target is not known.

Assay used: immunoSEQ multiplex PCR; TCRdb lists only in-frame clones, some missing. The sample contains about 53,000 clones, about 81% of which appear only once. The CDR3 has 13 residues. Autoimmune disease history or systemic immunosuppression barred patients. The clonotype comes from an adult with an advanced solid tumor such as melanoma, head and neck, liver or kidney cancer. Here the sequenced sample was CD4+ or CD8+ T cells sorted from blood, taken in a trial of the OX40 agonist ivuxolimab. V gene TRBV21-1 combines with J gene TRBJ2-3; no DNA check was done on the table's D call, TRBD2. TRBV21-1 constitutes a pseudogene. CDR3 region: CASGGGPPGTQYF. CDR3 nucleotides: TGTGCCAGCGGCGGAGGGCCCCCGGGGACGCAGTATTTT.